This TCR beta chain is drawn from a study of CD8+CD57+ T cells in acquired aplastic anemia. About the research overall: On average, sorted CD4+ and CD8+ cells gave 3 to 3.5 ug of DNA. Approximately 11 million reads were obtained on average for healthy donor CD4+ cells.

According to the study, genomic DNA was the template for TCR beta VDJ and CDR3 profiling. TCRdb passed the reads through MiXCR, listing each CDR3 protein once. The profile shows about 180,000 distinct CDR3 sequences, 35% to 50% of them singletons. This clonotype was seen many times. Its antigen remains unknown. The trim removed 2 bases at V and 7 bases at J, leaving 4 bases unmatched. This CDR3 contains 14 residues. The germline CDR1 and CDR2 sequences are ENHRY and SYGVKD. Study-wide findings and caveats: It was found that nearly 30 CD8+ CDR3 sequences were shared between patients and controls. No significant patient-versus-control difference appeared in CD8+ Simpson's diversity.

The sequencing input was sorted CD4+, CD8+, or CD8+CD57+ T cells (not recorded which) from PBMCs. This clonotype was sampled from a human donor in good health. The rearrangement uses TRBV10-3 and TRBJ2-7; TRBD2 matches at 11 bases. The CDR3 sequence is CAISETSGRGEQYF. CDR3 DNA sequence: TGTGCCATCAGTGAGACTAGCGGGAGAGGAGAGCAGTACTTC.